Each of the 27 T cell receptor beta chains below was sequenced from the same sample in a study of blood T cell repertoires in COVID-19. TCRdb's table, derived via immunoSEQ multiplex PCR, lists solely in-frame clones and lacks some. This sample has about 70,000 clones, with more than 75% found just once. Material for sequencing was peripheral blood. Receptors originate from a human donor in a cohort sampled during active COVID-19.

The rearrangement uses TRBV19 and TRBJ1-6, with D tentatively TRBD1 (5 bases). The CDR3 runs 13 residues. Germline CDR1 is LNHDA and CDR2 is SQIVND (reference sequence). With 5 bases removed from V and 8 bases from J, the gap between germline ends came to 10 bases. The CDR3 here is CASSGGGYSPLHF. CDR3 coding DNA: TGTGCCAGTAGTGGGGGGGGGTATTCACCCCTCCACTTT.

Written as DNA, the CDR3 is TGTGCCAGCAGTTACTCGCGAACTAGCGGGAGAGAAGAGCAGTACGTC. It codes for CASSYSRTSGREEQYV. This chain joins TRBV6-5 and TRBJ2-7, with 11 bases that match TRBD2. J was trimmed by 7 bases and V by 0 bases; bases with no gene match: 8. The CDR3 loop spans 16 amino acids. Germline loops: CDR1 MNHEY, CDR2 SVGAGI.

The chain employs TRBV11-2 and TRBJ1-4, with 7 positions matching TRBD1. CDR3 length: 14 residues. Germline loops: CDR1 SGHAT, CDR2 FQNNGV. The V and J ends lost 5 bases and 4 bases, in that order; junction bases with no gene match: 4. In nucleotides, the CDR3 is TGTGCCAGCAGCATTTGGGACAGTAATGAAAAACTGTTTTTT. Protein sequence: CASSIWDSNEKLFF.

This clone was counted a few times. The chain couples TRBV4-1 to TRBJ1-5; D not certain. V was cut by 4 bases and J by 9 bases, with 16 bases left in between. The CDR3 has 14 residues. CDR1 MGHRA and CDR2 YSYEKL come from the germline V gene. The CDR3 nucleotides are TGCGCCAGCAGCCCTATGCGGGGTATAGGGCCCCAGCATTTT. This encodes CASSPMRGIGPQHF.

This rearrangement joins TRBV5-1 to TRBJ1-6, with D perhaps TRBD1 (6 bases). This CDR3 has 14 amino acids. Between the trimmed V and J ends, which lost 5 bases and 8 bases, there was a span of 14 bases. In germline, CDR1 is SGHRS, CDR2 YFSETQ. The CDR3 sequence: CASRPRDKHSPLHF. The CDR3 coding sequence is TGCGCCAGCAGGCCCCGGGACAAACATTCACCCCTCCACTTT. The full variable domain, in which reference TRBV5-1 and TRBJ1-6 provide the parts outside the CDR3, is KAGVTQTPRYLIKTRGQQVTLSCSPISGHRSVSWYQQTPGQGLQFLFEYFSETQRNKGNFPGRFSGRQFSNSRSEMNVSTLELGDSALYLCASRPRDKHSPLHFGNGTRLTVT.

This sequence joins TRBV11-3 and TRBJ2-6; D call uncertain. Germline values: CDR1 SGHNT, CDR2 YENEEA. V lost 0 bases and J lost 0, with 12 bases in between. This CDR3 contains 18 residues. CDR3: CASSLETALSSGANVLTF. DNA of the CDR3: TGTGCCAGCAGCTTAGAAACAGCTTTAAGCTCTGGGGCCAACGTCCTGACTTTC.

This clone has just one count. The chain employs TRBV5-1 and TRBJ2-1; 8 positions match TRBD2. Unmatched junction bases numbered 7, after V lost 4 bases and J lost 10 bases. This CDR3 spans 13 amino acids. The germline V gene encodes CDR1 SGHRS and CDR2 YFSETQ. In DNA, the CDR3 is TGCGCCAGCAGCCCGGGACTAGTGGGGGAGCAGTTCTTC. As protein: CASSPGLVGEQFF.

CDR3 residues: CASSLTSGRANEQYV. The CDR3 DNA reads as TGTGCCAGCAGTTTGACTAGCGGGAGGGCGAACGAGCAGTACGTC. J is TRBJ2-7 and V is TRBV13; 14 nucleotides agree with TRBD2. The V segment lost 6 bases and the J segment 5 bases; nucleotides outside the gene matches: 6. The germline gives CDR1 PRHDT, CDR2 FYEKMQ (reference sequence). The CDR3 covers 15 residues.

The chain joins TRBV6-6 to TRBJ1-6; 11 positions agree with TRBD1. CDR1 and CDR2 from the germline V gene are MNHNY and SVGAGI (reference sequence). J gave up 0 bases and V 6 bases, and 10 bases lay outside the gene matches. The CDR3 has 19 residues. The CDR3 DNA sequence: TGTGCCAGCAGCTCGGGACAGGGGGATTCAAGCTCCTATAATTCACCCCTCCACTTT. This encodes CASSSGQGDSSSYNSPLHF.

The chain combines TRBV5-1 with TRBJ2-1, with 7 positions matching TRBD2. The CDR3 consists of 15 residues. V lost 0 bases, J lost 6 bases, and 6 bases stayed unmatched. From germline, CDR1 is SGHRS and CDR2 YFSETQ. This CDR3 reads CASSLGSGKTNEQFF. The CDR3 coding sequence is TGCGCCAGCAGCTTGGGCAGCGGGAAGACCAATGAGCAGTTCTTC.

The chain couples TRBV7-2 to TRBJ2-7; 9 bases line up with TRBD2. The germline gives CDR1 SGHTA, CDR2 FQGNSA. CDR3 length: 14 amino acids. V shed 5 bases and J 2 bases; nucleotides not matched to a gene: 4. CDR3 loop: CASSVSGGAYEQYF. The CDR3 region has the DNA TGTGCCAGCAGCGTTAGCGGGGGAGCCTACGAGCAGTACTTC.

The J gene is TRBJ1-5, the V gene TRBV28, with a tentative D call TRBD1 (6 bases). The CDR3 is made up of 14 amino acids. From germline, CDR1 is MDHEN and CDR2 SYDVKM. V was clipped by 8 bases and J by 7 bases, with 18 bases between them. In DNA, the CDR3 is TGTGCCAGCCGCGGACAGTGGGACATCCAGCCCCAGCATTTT. This translates into CASRGQWDIQPQHF.

The CDR3 loop reads CASRKNQAPTEAFF. The CDR3 DNA sequence: TGTGCCAGCAGAAAGAACCAGGCCCCCACTGAAGCTTTCTTT. The chain is built from TRBV27 and TRBJ1-1; D not resolved. The V end lost 6 bases, the J end lost 4 bases, and 15 bases lay between the germline ends. The germline V gene encodes CDR1 MNHEY and CDR2 SMNVEV (reference sequence). The CDR3 runs to 14 residues.

The chain is built from TRBV7-9 and TRBJ2-7, with 7 positions matching TRBD1. This CDR3 has 14 amino acids. Germline V CDR1 and CDR2: SEHNR, FQNEAQ (reference sequence). CDR3 in amino acids: CASSSAGTAYGQYV. The CDR3 coding sequence is TGTGCCAGCAGCTCCGCCGGGACAGCCTACGGGCAGTACGTC.

The chain joins TRBV19 to TRBJ1-1, with unresolved D. This CDR3 has 13 residues. V was cut by 5 bases and J by 4 bases, with 11 bases left in between. CDR1 is LNHDA and CDR2 is SQIVND in the germline V gene (reference sequence). The CDR3 DNA reads TGTGCCAGTAGTCTGGCAGCGGTCACTGAAGCTTTCTTT. The encoded protein is CASSLAAVTEAFF.

This clone was detected only once. The chain recombines TRBV29-1 with TRBJ2-3, with 9 bases matching TRBD2. V lost 1 base, J lost 5 bases, and 10 bases stayed unmatched. Germline V gives CDR1 SQVTM, CDR2 ANQGSEA. The CDR3 is made up of 16 amino acids. CDR3 nucleotide sequence: TGCAGCGTTGAAGGCGGGACTAGCCCCAGGGAAGATACGCAGTATTTT. It translates to CSVEGGTSPREDTQYF.

V is TRBV13 and J is TRBJ2-1, with D possibly being TRBD2 (5 bases). V lost 3 bases and J lost 4, with 13 bases in between. The CDR3 covers 15 residues. Germline assignment: CDR1 PRHDT and CDR2 FYEKMQ (reference sequence). The CDR3 sequence is CASSFRVGAYNEQFF. Written as DNA, the CDR3 is TGTGCCAGCAGCTTTCGCGTGGGAGCTTACAATGAGCAGTTCTTC.

The V and J genes are TRBV7-2 and TRBJ1-1; D remains ambiguous. Per germline, CDR1 SGHTA and CDR2 FQGNSA. The CDR3 contains 15 residues. V lost 5 bases and J 0 bases, leaving 13 bases between the germline ends. The CDR3 here is CASSDSGVMNTEAFF. The CDR3 DNA reads as TGTGCCAGCAGCGATTCGGGAGTGATGAACACTGAAGCTTTCTTT.

The rearrangement uses TRBV3-1 (or the pseudogene TRBV3-2) and TRBJ2-1; the D is unclear. This CDR3 is 16 amino acids long. The V gene's germline CDR1 is LGHDT and CDR2 YNNKEL (reference sequence). The V end lost 2 bases, the J end lost 4 bases, and 15 bases lay between the germline ends. The chain's CDR3 is CASSQPHGGVYNEQFF. CDR3 bases: TGTGCCAGCAGCCAACCGCACGGCGGAGTATACAATGAGCAGTTCTTC.

The chain couples TRBV28 to TRBJ1-2; 9 positions agree with TRBD1. Germline loops: CDR1 MDHEN, CDR2 SYDVKM. The CDR3 is 14 amino acids. Germline trimming cut 7 bases from V and 5 bases from J; bases unmatched to any gene: 8. CDR3 sequence reads: CASNPGQGLYGYTF. CDR3 nucleotide sequence: TGTGCCAGCAATCCGGGACAGGGCCTTTATGGCTACACCTTC.

The chain is built from TRBV15 and TRBJ2-2; 9 bases fit TRBD2. The CDR3 spans 16 residues. The V segment lost 1 base and the J segment 5 bases; nucleotides outside the gene matches: 5. Germline lookup yields CDR1 LNHNV and CDR2 YYDKDF (reference sequence). The DNA of the CDR3 is TGTGCCACCAGCAGAGGCCCAGCGGGAGGAACCGGGGAGCTGTTTTTT. Protein: CATSRGPAGGTGELFF.

CDR3 coding DNA: TGTGCCAGCAGTCCGGGTAGCGATGAGCAGTTCTTC. Its protein product is CASSPGSDEQFF. The genes are TRBV12-3 or TRBV12-4 and TRBJ2-1; D is possibly TRBD2 (5 bases). The CDR3 runs to 12 residues. The V and J ends lost 5 bases and 8 bases respectively, with 10 bases between them.

The sample holds one count of this clone. The chain has TRBV29-1 and TRBJ2-3, with 12 bases that match TRBD1. This CDR3 has 14 residues. V shed 4 bases and J 5 bases; nucleotides not matched to a gene: 4. Germline V CDR1 and CDR2: SQVTM, ANQGSEA. CDR3 DNA: TGCAGCGTTGGGGACAGGGGGCCGCAAGATACGCAGTATTTT. It yields the protein CSVGDRGPQDTQYF.

The chain employs TRBV28 and TRBJ1-2, with 7 bases that match TRBD1. The CDR3 sequence is 15 residues long. The V gene's germline CDR1 is MDHEN and CDR2 SYDVKM. The junction had 6 bases not matched to a gene; V was cut back by 4 bases and J by 1 base. DNA for the CDR3: TGTGCCAGCAGTTCCCCCGGGACAGATAACTATGGCTACACCTTC. Its translation: CASSSPGTDNYGYTF.

The rearrangement links TRBV7-3 to TRBJ2-1; 8 nucleotides agree with TRBD2. Germline V CDR1 and CDR2: SGHTA, FQGTGA. The length of the CDR3 is 15 residues. V shed 2 bases and J 7 bases; nucleotides not matched to a gene: 7. The CDR3 here is CASSLQAGVVNEQFF. The CDR3 bases are TGTGCCAGCAGCTTACAAGCGGGAGTTGTGAATGAGCAGTTCTTC.

This clone is a singleton in its sample. CDR3 DNA sequence: TGTGCCAGCAGGACAGGTGGCTCCTACAATGAGCAGTTCTTC. Translated: CASRTGGSYNEQFF. The V and J genes are TRBV28 and TRBJ2-1; TRBD1 might be the D (6 bases). V was pared by 6 bases and J by 0 bases, with 9 bases between. Germline CDR1 reads MDHEN; CDR2 reads SYDVKM. The CDR3 has 14 amino acids.

The chain has TRBV5-1 and TRBJ2-5; TRBD2 matches 8 bases. The germline CDR1 and CDR2 sequences are SGHRS and YFSETQ. V lost 4 bases, J lost 4 bases, and 9 bases stayed unmatched. CDR3 size: 15 residues. The CDR3: CASSADGLAGETQYF. The CDR3, as DNA: TGCGCCAGCAGCGCCGACGGGCTAGCGGGAGAGACCCAGTACTTC.